The 5 T cell receptor beta chains below all came from one sample that was sequenced in a study of T cell changes during pregnancy in multiple sclerosis. The table came from immunoSEQ multiplex PCR; TCRdb's copy has only in-frame clones and leaves some out. The table records 25,000 to 30,000 clones, 75% to 90% of them present only once. Sequencing used CD4+ T cells from peripheral blood mononuclear cells, obtained in the first trimester of pregnancy. These receptors originate from a female donor in good health, enrolled as a control in a pregnancy study.

The chain links TRBV28 to TRBJ1-5; D is ambiguous. Trimming left V 6 bases short and J 4 bases short, with 19 bases between. The CDR3 sequence is 16 residues long. Germline values: CDR1 MDHEN, CDR2 SYDVKM. CDR3 DNA: TGTGCCAGCAGGCCGGTGAGGGCTGGTGGAAATCAGCCCCAGCATTTT. Its protein is CASRPVRAGGNQPQHF.

This clone has only one observation. The J gene is TRBJ1-2, the V gene TRBV30, with a weak D call TRBD1 (5 bases). Trimming shortened V by 3 bases and J by 5 bases, and 10 bases separated the two germline ends. The CDR3 has 12 residues. The germline gives CDR1 GTSNPN, CDR2 SVGIG (reference sequence). The chain's CDR3 is CAWRDGGYGYTF. DNA for the CDR3: TGTGCCTGGAGGGACGGGGGGTATGGCTACACCTTC. Together with reference TRBV30 and TRBJ1-2, the CDR3 gives the full variable domain: SQTIHQWPATLVQPVGSPLSLECTVEGTSNPNLYWYRQAAGRGLQLLFYSVGIGQISSEVPQNLSASRPQDRQFILSSKKLLLSDSGFYLCAWRDGGYGYTFGSGTRLTVV.

A single count supports this clone. The V gene is TRBV7-2, the J gene TRBJ1-5; D call uncertain. The CDR3 contains 13 residues. The germline CDR1 and CDR2 sequences are SGHTA and FQGNSA. Trimming took off 2 bases at V and 5 bases at J, with 7 bases between the two ends. CDR3 nucleotides: TGTGCCAGCAGCTTAATGGCTGATCAGCCCCAGCATTTT. Its translation: CASSLMADQPQHF.

V is TRBV7-2 and J is TRBJ2-5; D gene ambiguous. The CDR3 has 13 amino acids. The V and J ends lost 3 bases and 0 bases respectively, with 5 bases between them. In germline, CDR1 is SGHTA, CDR2 FQGNSA. This CDR3 is CASSFPNQETQYF. In DNA form, the CDR3 reads TGTGCCAGCAGCTTTCCAAACCAAGAGACCCAGTACTTC. The entire variable domain, with the rest obtained from reference TRBV7-2 and TRBJ2-5, is as follows: GAGVSQSPSNKVTEKGKDVELRCDPISGHTALYWYRQSLGQGLEFLIYFQGNSAPDKSGLPSDRFSAERTGGSVSTLTIQRTQQEDSAVYLCASSFPNQETQYFGPGTRLLVL.

The chain carries TRBV5-6 and TRBJ1-3, with D perhaps TRBD1 (5 bases). The V end lost 4 bases, the J end lost 5 bases, and 7 bases lay between the germline ends. This CDR3 region has 12 residues. Per germline, CDR1 SGHDT and CDR2 YYEEEE. CDR3 bases: TGTGCCAGCAGCGGGGCCAGAAACACCATATATTTT. Translation: CASSGARNTIYF.